Detailed here is one T cell receptor (beta chain). No cognate antigen has been identified for it. The record has no base qualities; no much larger clone is one base away. To identify antigen-specific CD4+ T cell clonotypes by their expansion, the ViraFEST assay first stimulated PBMC with viral peptide pools and then applied TCR sequencing. After 10 days of culture, CD4+ T cells were isolated with the EasySep CD4+ T cell isolation kit. Participants received two doses of either the BNT162b2 or the mRNA-1273 mRNA SARS-CoV-2 vaccine. The absence of prior SARS-CoV-2 infection in healthy vaccine recipients was confirmed by negative nucleocapsid antibodies before and after vaccination. Each well held more than 1.5 million PBMC cultured in IMDM containing roughly 5.1% human AB serum, roughly 9.6 IU/ml IL-2 and gentamicin, along with roughly 10 ug/ml peptides. On days 3 and 7, half of the culture medium was replaced with fresh IL-2-containing medium. Unless noted otherwise, every peptide stimulation condition was grown in triplicate wells. PBMC were separated from whole blood using Ficoll-Paque Plus gradient centrifugation and were then either cryopreserved at -140C or used fresh. Overlapping peptide pools spanned the spike proteins of SARS-CoV-2 and the common cold coronaviruses HCoV-NL63, HCoV-OC43 and HCoV-229E. The QIAamp micro DNA kit was used to extract genomic DNA from the cultured CD4+ T cells.

This specimen comes from a study of vaccination effects on CD4 cells after COVID-19 (dated by TCRdb to between 2022 and 2023). A note on the overall study: Across the study, the median time from the second dose to post-vaccine sampling was 72 days (range 14 to 241). Cultures from other donors in the study were sequenced with the Oncomine TCR Beta short-read assay on an Illumina iSeq 100. In both COVID-19 convalescent patients and infection-naive vaccine recipients, the study compared SARS-CoV-2 spike-specific CD4+ TCR repertoires from before mRNA vaccination with those from after it. Altogether, about 10 COVID-19 convalescent patients and a few SARS-CoV-2-naive healthy vaccine recipients made up the full study.

Broad study findings and their caveats: Both infection-induced and vaccine-induced clones contracted markedly at late post-vaccination timepoints, which is consistent with waning T cell responses. Among healthy vaccine recipients, nearly all vaccine-induced clones were SARS-CoV-2 mono-reactive, and only 1 of 255 was cross-reactive with common cold coronaviruses. The study was limited by a small number of convalescent patients and lacked early post-infection timepoints.

The library was generated by the immunoSEQ multiplex PCR assay. DNA from the cultured and isolated CD4+ T cells underwent TCR beta CDR3 sequencing. In the original analysis: Non-productive TCR sequences were removed, reads were trimmed to the CDR3 region, and CDR3s of at least 7 amino acids were retained. Antigen-specific clonotypes were identified using the MANAFEST web app by comparison of expansion in peptide wells against reference cultures. To be called positive, a clone needed expansion at FDR<0.05 compared with the reference and with all other wells, an odds ratio greater than 5, and a frequency greater than 0.1% in two replicate wells. Clonotypes significantly expanded in SARS-CoV-2 spike wells and in at least one common cold coronavirus spike condition were defined as cross-reactive. Levenshtein distance calculated with the stringdist R package was used to assess CDR3 similarity, and unrooted trees were constructed with ape in R 3.6.1. TCRdb carries this immuneACCESS record with in-frame sequences only. Its versions omit some clonotypes, under half of them owing to an unresolved V gene in the studies checked, with the rest unexplained. Clone size and the V and J calls come from that table; the DNA yielded D and trimming. In this sample the table shows some 17,000 clones, approximately 70% of which occur a single time. The ten largest clones take up around 9% of the sample.

The receptor's source is a human donor who received a COVID-19 vaccine. The source was CD4+ T cells from PBMCs cultured with SARS-CoV-2 spike peptides, collected after COVID-19 vaccination. This sample's cell subset or site label indicates: SARS-CoV-2 spike overlapping peptide pool stimulation.

The CDR3 here reads CASSSGQSQETQYF. The nucleotide sequence reads as follows: TGCGCCAGCAGTTCCGGACAGTCCCAAGAGACCCAGTACTTC. The rearrangement joined TRBV5-1 to TRBJ2-5, with TRBD1 tentatively as D gene (6 bases match). Spanning cysteine to phenylalanine, the CDR3 consists of 14 amino acids. Of the read, only the CDR3 DNA is kept; its 42 bases are in frame from base 1. V is clipped by 5 bases and J by 1 base, and the sequence between their germline boundaries is 12 bases long. Per the germline V gene, SGHRS is the CDR1 and YFSETQ is the CDR2.